The 10 T cell receptor beta chains reported below all come from one sample, sequenced in a study of human T cells and chemical hapten exposure. TCRdb independently ran MiXCR on the 5' RACE reads; one entry per CDR3 protein. The table lists more than 60,000 distinct CDR3 sequences, 15% of them singletons. Total RNA extraction was carried out from unfractionated whole blood. The receptors derive from a female donor in good health.

There are many counts of this clonotype. This chain connects TRBV13 to TRBJ2-3; 9 bases agree with TRBD2. V gave up 4 bases and J gave up 6 bases; unmatched junction bases: 17. Germline V gives CDR1 PRHDT, CDR2 FYEKMQ (reference sequence). The CDR3 consists of 18 residues. The CDR3 DNA is TGTGCCAGCAGCTCCCGTAATTTCGAGCGGGAGGACCCGGATACGCAGTATTTT. The encoded protein is CASSSRNFEREDPDTQYF.

The V and J genes are TRBV11-2 and TRBJ2-1; weak D call: TRBD1 (6 bases). Germline V gene data show CDR1 as SGHAT and CDR2 as FQNNGV. V was trimmed by 2 bases and J by 10 bases, leaving 9 bases between them. The CDR3 consists of 12 residues. The CDR3 nucleotides are TGTGCCAGCAGCTTATATGGGACAGAGCAGTTCTTC. Translated: CASSLYGTEQFF.

This chain uses TRBV20-1 with TRBJ2-5; no clear D gene. Trimming removed 3 bases from V and 7 bases from J, with 24 bases in between. The length of the CDR3 is 16 residues. The germline V gene has CDR1 DFQATT and CDR2 SNEGSKA (reference sequence). The CDR3 loop reads CSARTLRASYFRTQYF. CDR3 coding DNA: TGCAGTGCTAGGACCCTTCGGGCTTCCTATTTTAGGACCCAGTACTTC.

In this sample, this clonotype turned up a few times. The V and J genes are TRBV20-1 and TRBJ2-3; 8 nucleotides match TRBD1. Germline V gives CDR1 DFQATT, CDR2 SNEGSKA (reference sequence). The CDR3 has 13 amino acids. This CDR3 reads CRSGQARTDTQYF. In DNA form, the CDR3 reads TGCAGGTCGGGACAGGCTAGGACAGATACGCAGTATTTT.

The J gene is TRBJ1-1, the V gene TRBV7-8; 12 positions agree with TRBD1. CDR1 is SGHVS, CDR2 FQNEAQ, per germline. The V and J ends lost 11 bases and 6 bases, in that order; junction bases with no gene match: 10. This CDR3 is built from 14 residues. This chain's CDR3 is CAGRDRGLQAEAFF. The CDR3 coding sequence is TGTGCCGGAAGGGACAGGGGGCTTCAAGCTGAAGCTTTCTTT.

The chain is built from TRBV5-4 and TRBJ1-4, with 8 bases identical to TRBD1. Losses at the gene ends were 3 bases for V and 7 bases for J; bases not matched to a gene: 2. The germline V gene encodes CDR1 SGHNT and CDR2 YYREEE (reference sequence). The CDR3 spans 13 residues. The CDR3 protein is CASSSDRAEKLFF. The CDR3 DNA sequence: TGTGCCAGCAGCTCGGACAGGGCTGAAAAACTGTTTTTT.

The chain has TRBV3-1 and TRBJ2-5, with unresolved D. The CDR3 runs to 12 residues. Per the germline V gene, CDR1 is LGHDT and CDR2 is YNNKEL (reference sequence). The V end lost 2 bases, the J end lost 5 bases, and 6 bases lay between the germline ends. As DNA, the CDR3 is TGTGCCAGCAGCCAAAGCAGGGAGACCCAGTACTTC. It encodes CASSQSRETQYF.

V usage is TRBV7-9 and J usage is TRBJ1-1; 10 nucleotides align to TRBD1. Germline V CDR1 and CDR2: SEHNR, FQNEAQ (reference sequence). The CDR3 consists of 15 residues. J was trimmed by 3 bases and V by 0 bases; bases with no gene match: 1. The CDR3 bases are TGTGCCAGCAGCTTAGCGGGACAGGGGCACACTGAAGCTTTCTTT. It codes for CASSLAGQGHTEAFF.

As for this clonotype: Since a much larger clone is just one base distant, this may be a read error. The chain uses TRBV11-2 and TRBJ2-7; TRBD2 agrees at 7 bases. Unmatched junction bases numbered 7, after V lost 5 bases and J lost 0 bases. This CDR3 region has 15 residues. CDR1 and CDR2 from the germline V gene are SGHAT and FQNNGV. CDR3 DNA: TGTGCCAGCAGCCCCCAAGCGGGGAGCTCCTACGAGCAGTACTTC. Encoded protein: CASSPQAGSSYEQYF.

The rearrangement joins TRBV25-1 to TRBJ2-1; D gene unclear. The CDR3 has 13 amino acids. Between the trimmed V and J ends, which lost 3 bases and 4 bases, there was a span of 7 bases. Germline-derived CDR1 and CDR2 are MGHDK and SYGVNS. CDR3 in DNA: TGTGCCAGCAGTGACACAGAGTACAATGAGCAGTTCTTC. Encoded protein: CASSDTEYNEQFF.